This TCR beta chain was captured in a study of cytomegalovirus exposure and HLA in healthy donors. Study results and caveats: Productive status was seen about 87% or about 30% of the time for most TCR beta V segments in an earlier analysis.

PCR used 60 Vbeta primers and 13 Jbeta primers. Produced via immunoSEQ multiplex PCR; TCRdb's table is partial and in-frame only. The sample has tens of thousands of clones, approximately 78% seen once. As for this clone: Its antigen is as yet unknown.

This CDR3 has 18 amino acids. The germline CDR1 and CDR2 sequences are MNHEY and SMNVEV (reference sequence). V shed 6 bases and J shed 0 bases, with 23 bases lying between them. The V call is TRBV27, the J call TRBJ1-2; weak D call: TRBD1 (6 bases). The source is a male donor in good health and CMV-seropositive. The specimen sequenced was PBMCs. The CDR3 nucleotides are TGTGCCAGCAGACCCACCGGGACACCGCCTGGGGCTAACTATGGCTACACCTTC. Amino acid sequence: CASRPTGTPPGANYGYTF.